A single sample is the source of the 26 T cell receptor beta chains below, sequenced in a study of T cells in Graves' hyperthyroidism and ophthalmopathy (dated by TCRdb to about 2019). Preparation of the library involved multiplex PCR. The listed sequencing device is Illumina HiSeq 2000. The TCR beta CDR3 regions were amplified from the RNA transcripts. The TCR CDR3 was subjected to a first round of RT-PCR using the HTBI primer set and the Qiagen OneStep RT-PCR kit. TCRdb reprocessing: public reads trimmed at Q25 with fastp, clones called with MiXCR, in-frame beta chains kept. Each CDR3 protein appears once, grouped with its most common genes and DNA. Here the sample has 700,000 or so distinct CDR3 sequences; 16% occur a single time. The top ten hold under 8.5% of the sample. Sequencing was done on a sample of blood. The receptor set was obtained from a man aged 18 to 30 with Graves' hyperthyroidism.

This clonotype was detected a few times. This chain uses TRBV4-1 with TRBJ2-7; 10 bases map to TRBD1. The ends lost 1 base at V and 6 bases at J; junction bases unmatched: 3. The V gene's germline CDR1 is MGHRA and CDR2 YSYEKL. The CDR3 contains 14 residues. DNA of the CDR3: TGCGCCAGCAGCCAAGCGGACAGGGGGATCGAGCAGTACTTC. Amino acids: CASSQADRGIEQYF.

This clonotype was counted many times. This rearrangement joins TRBV7-6 to TRBJ2-7, with no clear D. Per the germline V gene, CDR1 is SGHVS and CDR2 is FNYEAQ. The CDR3 has 13 amino acids. Trimming took 8 bases from V and 6 from J, leaving 17 bases between them. Here the CDR3 DNA reads TGTGCCAGCCGCCGGCATTTAACGGGCGAGCAGTACTTC. As protein: CASRRHLTGEQYF.

This clonotype was seen more than once but under ten times. The CDR3 DNA follows: TGTGCCAGCAGTGCTCACGGGACAGAAGATGAGCAGTTCTTC. Protein: CASSAHGTEDEQFF. The rearrangement joins TRBV2 to TRBJ2-1; 7 positions agree with TRBD1. In germline, CDR1 is SNHLY, CDR2 FYNNEI. The CDR3 spans 14 residues. The ends lost 4 bases at V and 8 bases at J; junction bases unmatched: 8.

In its sample, this clonotype was seen many times. This chain links TRBV11-2 with TRBJ2-5; 8 bases are shared with TRBD1. The CDR3 contains 16 residues. CDR1 is SGHAT and CDR2 is FQNNGV in the germline V gene. V shed 4 bases, J shed 8 bases, and the junction held 15 bases outside the gene matches. CDR3 bases: TGTGCCAGCAGCTCTAACCTTGGACAGGGAGGCCACACCCAGTACTTC. Translation: CASSSNLGQGGHTQYF. The whole variable domain, remainder taken from reference TRBV11-2 and TRBJ2-5, is EAGVAQSPRYKIIEKRQSVAFWCNPISGHATLYWYQQILGQGPKLLIQFQNNGVVDDSQLPKDRFSAERLKGVDSTLKIQPAKLEDSAVYLCASSSNLGQGGHTQYFGPGTRLLVL.

The V gene is TRBV10-3, the J gene TRBJ2-7; 10 bases line up with TRBD2. The CDR3 is 13 residues long. The V gene end was trimmed by 6 bases and the J gene end by 5 bases; junction bases not matched to a gene: 4. The germline gives CDR1 ENHRY, CDR2 SYGVKD. The DNA of the CDR3 is TGTGCCATCAGGGGGACTAGCGCGAACGAGCAGTACTTC. Its protein product is CAIRGTSANEQYF.

This clonotype was seen repeatedly, ten times or more. The gene calls are TRBV6-5 and TRBJ1-2, with 8 bases that match TRBD1. Per the germline V gene, CDR1 is MNHEY and CDR2 is SVGAGI. Trimming cost V 2 bases and J 7 bases; bases outside gene matches: 15. This CDR3 region has 17 residues. DNA of the CDR3: TGTGCCAGCAGTTACCTACCGAACCGGGACAGGCTTCCTGGCTACACCTTC. Its protein is CASSYLPNRDRLPGYTF.

A note on this clonotype: The junction and the germline gene differ at one end; a read error may be behind it. The rearrangement uses TRBV24-1 and TRBJ2-6; possibly TRBD1 for D (5 bases). The V gene's germline CDR1 is KGHDR and CDR2 SFDVKD. The CDR3 spans 16 residues. CDR3 amino acids: CATSDTTSSGANALTF. Written as DNA, the CDR3 is TGTGCCACCAGTGACACTACCTCCTCTGGGGCCAACGCCCTGACTTTC.

This clonotype came up many times. This rearrangement joins TRBV28 to TRBJ2-7; 8 positions agree with TRBD2. Unmatched junction bases numbered 12, after V lost 6 bases and J lost 2 bases. Germline V gene data show CDR1 as MDHEN and CDR2 as SYDVKM. The CDR3 is 16 residues long. The chain's CDR3 is CASSSLRLAGTYEQYF. The CDR3 DNA reads as TGTGCCAGCAGCTCTCTTCGGCTAGCGGGTACCTACGAGCAGTACTTC.

This clonotype was seen only a few times. Just one base apart from a much larger clone, this may be a read error. V is TRBV28 and J is TRBJ2-1; 7 bases match TRBD2. The J call is uncertain, as TRBJ2-7 better fits the DNA end. This CDR3 is 15 amino acids long. Germline assignment: CDR1 MDHEN and CDR2 SYDVKM. This CDR3 is CASSSRGVADNEQYF. Written as DNA, the CDR3 is TGTGCCAGCAGTTCTCGGGGGGTAGCGGACAATGAGCAGTACTTC.

The chain joins TRBV19 to TRBJ1-2, with D tentatively TRBD1 (6 bases). V gave up 3 bases and J gave up 8 bases, with 13 bases separating them. This CDR3 comprises 13 residues. Germline loops: CDR1 LNHDA, CDR2 SQIVND (reference sequence). The CDR3 reads CASSILQGSGYTF. CDR3 nucleotides: TGTGCCAGTAGTATTCTTCAGGGGAGCGGCTACACCTTC.

This clonotype was recorded a few times. In DNA form, the CDR3 reads TGTGCCATCAAAAGCAGCGGGGCACAGGCTAATGAAAAACTGTTTTTT. It is translated as CAIKSSGAQANEKLFF. This sequence joins TRBV28 and TRBJ1-4; tentatively, D is TRBD1 (5 bases). Germline lookup yields CDR1 MDHEN and CDR2 SYDVKM. There are 16 residues in the CDR3. Between the trimmed V and J ends, which lost 10 bases and 3 bases, there was a span of 21 bases.

The chain carries TRBV29-1 and TRBJ2-1; TRBD1 is a possible D gene (5 bases). The germline V gene encodes CDR1 SQVTM and CDR2 ANQGSEA. The CDR3 loop spans 13 amino acids. Trimming took 4 bases from V and 0 from J, leaving 7 bases between them. The chain's CDR3 is CSVATDSYNEQFF. The CDR3 nucleotides are TGCAGCGTTGCGACAGACTCCTACAATGAGCAGTTCTTC.

This clonotype has at least ten counts. The J gene is TRBJ2-3, the V gene TRBV28, with 8 bases aligning to TRBD2. V was pared by 7 bases and J by 5 bases, with 11 bases of the junction left unmatched. The germline V gene has CDR1 MDHEN and CDR2 SYDVKM. The CDR3 spans 15 residues. DNA for the CDR3: TGTGCCAGCATCGACTCTAGGGGGACTAGAGATACGCAGTATTTT. This translates into CASIDSRGTRDTQYF. Drawing the rest from reference TRBV28 and TRBJ2-3, the complete variable domain is DVKVTQSSRYLVKRTGEKVFLECVQDMDHENMFWYRQDPGLGLRLIYFSYDVKMKEKGDIPEGYSVSREKKERFSLILESASTNQTSMYLCASIDSRGTRDTQYFGPGTRLTVL.

This clonotype came up many times. This chain links TRBV6-1 with TRBJ2-7, with 7 bases lining up with TRBD2. The germline V gene has CDR1 MNHNS and CDR2 SASEGT. The CDR3 sequence is 16 residues long. The V segment lost 6 bases and the J segment 3 bases; nucleotides outside the gene matches: 14. The DNA of the CDR3 is TGTGCCAGCAGCCCTGGGGGGGAGGGCGCGGGCTACGAGCAGTACTTC. Translated, it gives CASSPGGEGAGYEQYF.

V is TRBV12-3 or TRBV12-4 and J is TRBJ1-3; the D is unclear. The CDR3 is 16 amino acids. V was pared by 5 bases and J by 0 bases, with 14 bases between. This CDR3 is CASSLSSSRSGNTIYF. CDR3 sequence (DNA): TGTGCCAGCAGTCTATCCTCGAGCCGCTCTGGAAACACCATATATTTT.

This rearrangement joins TRBV12-3 or TRBV12-4 to TRBJ2-6; D gene ambiguous. Trimming cost V 4 bases and J 0 bases, with 16 bases left between them. The CDR3 has 18 amino acids. CDR3 coding DNA: TGTGCCAGCAGTTGGATCAAGCCATCGAGCTCTGGGGCCAACGTCCTGACTTTC. Encoded protein: CASSWIKPSSSGANVLTF.

This clonotype was seen a handful of times. The chain links TRBV10-3 to TRBJ1-6; D remains unclear. The CDR3 consists of 15 residues. V was trimmed by 0 bases and J by 4 bases, leaving 7 bases between them. Germline-derived CDR1 and CDR2 are ENHRY and SYGVKD. CDR3 in DNA: TGTGCCATCAGTGAGTCGGGAGCTTATAATTCACCCCTCCACTTT. Residues: CAISESGAYNSPLHF.

The table lists this clonotype with a few counts. CDR3: CASSTDRANEQYF. CDR3 coding DNA: TGTGCCAGCAGCACAGACAGGGCCAACGAGCAGTACTTC. The chain carries TRBV5-5 and TRBJ2-7; TRBD1 agrees at 7 bases. This CDR3 is built from 13 residues. Unmatched junction bases numbered 6, after V lost 4 bases and J lost 5 bases. The V gene's germline CDR1 is SGHKS and CDR2 YYEKEE (reference sequence).

This clonotype was detected many times. The rearrangement uses TRBV6-2 or TRBV6-3 and TRBJ2-3; D may be TRBD2 (6 bases). Trimming removed 2 bases from V and 4 bases from J, with 19 bases in between. The germline V gene has CDR1 MNHEY and CDR2 SVGEGT. This CDR3 comprises 17 residues. CDR3 in amino acids: CASSYGVFGRGSDTQYF. The DNA for the CDR3 is TGTGCCAGCAGTTACGGCGTCTTCGGGAGAGGGTCAGATACGCAGTATTTT.

This clonotype was detected only a few times. The rearrangement joins TRBV20-1 to TRBJ2-4, with D perhaps TRBD1 or TRBD2 (5 bases each). V lost 4 bases and J lost 5, with 18 bases in between. Germline V lookup: CDR1 DFQATT, CDR2 SNEGSKA (reference sequence). The CDR3 has 15 amino acids. This CDR3 is CSATPLGRGQNIQYF. The CDR3 nucleotides are TGCAGTGCTACACCCCTGGGACGGGGTCAAAACATTCAGTACTTC.

This clonotype was detected only a few times. V and J are TRBV7-9 and TRBJ2-7; 8 bases line up with TRBD2. The CDR3 spans 16 residues. The V and J ends lost 5 bases and 2 bases, in that order; junction bases with no gene match: 11. Germline CDR1 SEHNR, CDR2 FQNEAQ (reference sequence). The CDR3 is CASSPPGGGPPYEQYF. CDR3 DNA: TGTGCCAGCAGCCCCCCCGGGGGGGGCCCCCCCTACGAGCAGTACTTC. Full variable domain (remainder filled in from reference TRBV7-9 and TRBJ2-7): DTGVSQNPRHKITKRGQNVTFRCDPISEHNRLYWYRQTLGQGPEFLTYFQNEAQLEKSRLLSDRFSAERPKGSFSTLEIQRTEQGDSAMYLCASSPPGGGPPYEQYFGPGTRLTVT.

This clonotype was detected only once. This could be a read error, since a much larger clone is one nucleotide away. This rearrangement joins TRBV19 to TRBJ2-3; TRBD2 might be the D (6 bases). The CDR3 loop spans 15 amino acids. The germline V gene has CDR1 LNHDA and CDR2 SQIVND (reference sequence). The CDR3 loop reads CASSIVAASTDAQYF. The CDR3 bases are TGTGCCAGTAGTATCGTAGCGGCTAGCACAGATGCGCAGTATTTT. The full variable domain, with the rest looked up from reference TRBV19 and TRBJ2-3, is DGGITQSPKYLFRKEGQNVTLSCEQNLNHDAMYWYRQDPGQGLRLIYYSQIVNDFQKGDIAEGYSVSREKKESFPLTVTSAQKNPTAFYLCASSIVAASTDAQYFGPGTRLTVL.

In this sample, this clonotype turned up many times. The chain recombines TRBV11-2 with TRBJ2-7, with D possibly being TRBD1 (6 bases). V was cut by 4 bases and J by 3 bases, with 10 bases left in between. Germline assignment: CDR1 SGHAT and CDR2 FQNNGV. This CDR3 has 13 amino acids. The DNA for the CDR3 is TGTGCCAGCAGCTCCCTCAGGGGCTACGAGCAGTACTTC. Residues: CASSSLRGYEQYF.

This chain uses TRBV5-1 with TRBJ2-7; TRBD1 matches at 8 bases. The CDR3 has 15 residues. The germline V gene encodes CDR1 SGHRS and CDR2 YFSETQ. The junction had 9 bases not matched to a gene; V was cut back by 4 bases and J by 3 bases. The CDR3 coding sequence is TGCGCCAGCAGCCCAGTACCACAGGGGGACTACGAGCAGTACTTC. Its protein is CASSPVPQGDYEQYF.

This clonotype was recorded at least ten times. CDR3 loop: CASSYNRVSYEQYF. CDR3 sequence (DNA): TGTGCCAGCAGTTACAACAGGGTTTCCTACGAGCAGTACTTC. This sequence joins TRBV6-6 and TRBJ2-7; maybe TRBD1 (6 bases). The CDR3 has 14 residues. The germline CDR1 and CDR2 sequences are MNHNY and SVGAGI (reference sequence). Trimming took off 2 bases at V and 1 base at J, with 9 bases between the two ends.

In this sample, this clonotype turned up once. This chain connects TRBV20-1 to TRBJ2-1; 7 bases are shared with TRBD2. Germline trimming cut 0 bases from V and 6 bases from J; bases unmatched to any gene: 8. The CDR3 totals 15 residues. The V gene's germline CDR1 is DFQATT and CDR2 SNEGSKA (reference sequence). CDR3 DNA: TGCAGTGCTAGAGATTATGCGGGAGAGGGCAATGAGCAGTTCTTC. As protein: CSARDYAGEGNEQFF.